This T cell receptor (beta chain) was sequenced during a study of PD-L1 blockade in urothelial cancer. Turning to the study itself: Median T cell yield from blood was approximately 130,000.

This CDR3 has 14 residues. Germline V CDR1 and CDR2: MNHEY, SMNVEV (reference sequence). Losses at the gene ends were 2 bases for V and 9 bases for J; bases not matched to a gene: 6. Synthetic TCR analog templates were spiked into all PCRs individually. Produced via immunoSEQ multiplex PCR; TCRdb's table is partial and in-frame only. Here the sample spans approximately 110,000 clones, under 95% being singletons. Sample time point: peripheral blood 6 weeks after treatment start. The chain carries TRBV27 and TRBJ2-1; 8 nucleotides agree with TRBD2. Sequenced here: PBMCs, sampled around atezolizumab (anti-PD-L1) treatment. The sequence was collected from a man between 60 and 70 years old with urothelial cancer. CDR3 protein: CASSLAGGVSEQFF. DNA of the CDR3: TGTGCCAGCAGTTTAGCGGGAGGAGTCAGTGAGCAGTTCTTC.